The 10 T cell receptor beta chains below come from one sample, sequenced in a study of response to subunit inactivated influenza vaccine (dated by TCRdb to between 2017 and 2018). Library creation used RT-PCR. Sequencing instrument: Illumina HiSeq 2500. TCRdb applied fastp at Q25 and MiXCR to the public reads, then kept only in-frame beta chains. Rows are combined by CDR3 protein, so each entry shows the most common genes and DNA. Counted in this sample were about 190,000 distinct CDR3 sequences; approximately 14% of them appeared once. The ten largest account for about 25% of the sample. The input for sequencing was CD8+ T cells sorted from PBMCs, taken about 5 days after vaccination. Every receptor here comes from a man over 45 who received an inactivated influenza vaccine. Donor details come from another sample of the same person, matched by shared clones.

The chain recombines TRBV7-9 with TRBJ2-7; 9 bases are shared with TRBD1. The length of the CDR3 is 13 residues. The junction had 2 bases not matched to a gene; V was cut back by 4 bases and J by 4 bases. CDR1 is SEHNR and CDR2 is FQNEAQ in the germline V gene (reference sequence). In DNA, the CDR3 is TGTGCCAGCAGCTACGACAGGGGGTACGAGCAGTACTTC. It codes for CASSYDRGYEQYF.

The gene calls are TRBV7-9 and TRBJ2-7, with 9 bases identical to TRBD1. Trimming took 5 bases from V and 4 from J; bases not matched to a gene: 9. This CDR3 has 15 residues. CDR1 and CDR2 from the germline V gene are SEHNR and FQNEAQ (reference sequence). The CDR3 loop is CASSAEQGAGYEQYF. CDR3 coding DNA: TGTGCCAGCAGCGCGGAACAGGGGGCTGGGTACGAGCAGTACTTC.

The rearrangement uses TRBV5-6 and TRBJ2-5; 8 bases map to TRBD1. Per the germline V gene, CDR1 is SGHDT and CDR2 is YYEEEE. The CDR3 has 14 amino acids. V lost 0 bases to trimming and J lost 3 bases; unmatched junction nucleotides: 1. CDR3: CASSLETGEETQYF. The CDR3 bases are TGTGCCAGCAGCTTGGAGACAGGGGAAGAGACCCAGTACTTC.

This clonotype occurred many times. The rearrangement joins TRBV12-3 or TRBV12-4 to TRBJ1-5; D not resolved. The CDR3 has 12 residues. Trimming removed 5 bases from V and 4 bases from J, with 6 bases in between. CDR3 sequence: CASSPGNQPQHF. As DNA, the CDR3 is TGTGCCAGCAGTCCGGGTAATCAGCCCCAGCATTTT.

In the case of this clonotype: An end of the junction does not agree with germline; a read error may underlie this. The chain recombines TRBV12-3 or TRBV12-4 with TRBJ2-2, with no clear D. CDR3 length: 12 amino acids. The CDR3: CVSSFNAGELFF. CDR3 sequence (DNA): TGTGTCAGCAGTTTTAATGCCGGGGAGCTGTTTTTT.

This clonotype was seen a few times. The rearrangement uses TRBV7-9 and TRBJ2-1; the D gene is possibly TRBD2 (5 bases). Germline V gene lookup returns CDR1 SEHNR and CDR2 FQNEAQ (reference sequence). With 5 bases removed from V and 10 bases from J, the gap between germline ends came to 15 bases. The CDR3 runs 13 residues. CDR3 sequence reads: CASSVVGGQEQFF. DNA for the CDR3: TGTGCCAGCAGCGTAGTCGGAGGTCAGGAGCAGTTCTTC.

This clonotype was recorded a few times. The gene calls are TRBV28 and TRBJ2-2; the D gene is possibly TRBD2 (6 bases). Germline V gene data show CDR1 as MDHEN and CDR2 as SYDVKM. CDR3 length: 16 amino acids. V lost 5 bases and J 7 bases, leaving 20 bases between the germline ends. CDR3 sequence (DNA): TGTGCCAGCAGTCCAACGGAGGGAATAGAGGACGGGGAGCTGTTTTTT. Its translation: CASSPTEGIEDGELFF.

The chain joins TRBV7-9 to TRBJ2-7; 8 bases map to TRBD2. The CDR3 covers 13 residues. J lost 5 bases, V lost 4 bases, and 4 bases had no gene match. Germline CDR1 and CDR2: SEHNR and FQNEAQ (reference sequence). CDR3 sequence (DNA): TGTGCCAGCAGCTCGTCGACTAGCGACGAGCAGTACTTC. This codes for CASSSSTSDEQYF. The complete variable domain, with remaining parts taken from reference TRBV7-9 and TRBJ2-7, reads DTGVSQNPRHKITKRGQNVTFRCDPISEHNRLYWYRQTLGQGPEFLTYFQNEAQLEKSRLLSDRFSAERPKGSFSTLEIQRTEQGDSAMYLCASSSSTSDEQYFGPGTRLTVT.

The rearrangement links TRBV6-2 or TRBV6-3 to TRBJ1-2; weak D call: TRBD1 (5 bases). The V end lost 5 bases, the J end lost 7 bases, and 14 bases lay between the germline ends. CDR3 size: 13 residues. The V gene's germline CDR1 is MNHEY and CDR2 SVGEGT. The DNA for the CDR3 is TGTGCCAGCAGTGGAAGTGCAGGGTCTGGCTACACCTTC. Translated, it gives CASSGSAGSGYTF.

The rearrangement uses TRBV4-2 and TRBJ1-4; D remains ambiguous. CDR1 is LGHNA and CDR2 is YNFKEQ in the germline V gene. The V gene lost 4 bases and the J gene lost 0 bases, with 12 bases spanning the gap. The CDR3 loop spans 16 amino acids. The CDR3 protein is CASSLESGPTNEKLFF. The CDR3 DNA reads TGTGCCAGCAGCCTAGAGAGTGGACCAACTAATGAAAAACTGTTTTTT.